Each of the 17 T cell receptor beta chains below was sequenced from the same sample in a study of shared clonotypes between healthy human individuals. The table came from immunoSEQ multiplex PCR; TCRdb's copy has only in-frame clones and leaves some out. This table holds a few million clones, more than 90% found once. Sequencing was performed on naive CD4+ T cells sorted from blood. Subset indicated: CD45RA+ positively selected. The receptors originated from a man younger than 35 in good health.

The rearrangement links TRBV18 to TRBJ1-1, with no clear D. This CDR3 spans 15 amino acids. Germline V gene lookup returns CDR1 KGHSH and CDR2 LQKENI. Trimming shortened V by 2 bases and J by 4 bases, and 14 bases separated the two germline ends. CDR3 coding DNA: TGTGCCAGCTCACCAATGGATAGTAGGGTCACTGAAGCTTTCTTT. Translated, it gives CASSPMDSRVTEAFF.

V gene TRBV7-2 combines with J gene TRBJ1-2; D uncertain. Trimming removed 0 bases from V and 2 bases from J, with 10 bases in between. CDR3 length: 15 amino acids. Germline assignment: CDR1 SGHTA and CDR2 FQGNSA. As DNA, the CDR3 is TGTGCCAGCAGCTTAGCGTGGACGGAAAACTATGGCTACACCTTC. Translated, it gives CASSLAWTENYGYTF.

V gene TRBV11-2 combines with J gene TRBJ1-3; D remains unclear. Germline CDR1 and CDR2: SGHAT and FQNNGV. The CDR3 is made up of 15 amino acids. The V and J ends lost 2 bases and 0 bases respectively, with 8 bases between them. DNA of the CDR3: TGTGCCAGCAGCTTACCCATCTCCTCTGGAAACACCATATATTTT. Its protein is CASSLPISSGNTIYF.

V gene TRBV7-9 combines with J gene TRBJ1-1; tentatively, D is TRBD1 (5 bases). The germline gives CDR1 SEHNR, CDR2 FQNEAQ (reference sequence). CDR3 length equals 14 residues. The V end lost 7 bases, the J end lost 3 bases, and 15 bases lay between the germline ends. The CDR3 is CASTELGVDTEAFF. The CDR3, as DNA: TGTGCCAGCACCGAACTGGGGGTCGACACTGAAGCTTTCTTT.

The chain recombines TRBV5-6 with TRBJ1-1; D might be TRBD1 (6 bases). The V gene's germline CDR1 is SGHDT and CDR2 YYEEEE. V lost 4 bases to trimming and J lost 1 base, with 8 bases between them. The CDR3 has 13 residues. The CDR3 reads CASSRTENTEAFF. Here the CDR3 DNA reads TGTGCCAGCAGCCGGACAGAGAACACTGAAGCTTTCTTT.

The chain couples TRBV30 to TRBJ2-5; 12 bases map to TRBD2. This CDR3 is built from 13 residues. In germline, CDR1 is GTSNPN, CDR2 SVGIG (reference sequence). V shed 7 bases, J shed 7 bases, and the junction held 7 bases outside the gene matches. CDR3 amino acids: CALLAGGPGTQYF. The CDR3 bases are TGTGCCTTACTAGCGGGGGGACCCGGGACCCAGTACTTC.

Only a few counts were recorded for this clone. The chain uses TRBV2 and TRBJ1-5; D perhaps matches TRBD1 (5 bases). The CDR3 runs 13 residues. Trimming pared 7 bases from V and 7 bases from J, leaving 14 bases between. Germline V gene data show CDR1 as SNHLY and CDR2 as FYNNEI. The CDR3 reads CASNRDPRQPQHF. In DNA, the CDR3 is TGTGCCAGCAATCGGGACCCCAGGCAGCCCCAGCATTTT. The whole variable domain, remainder taken from reference TRBV2 and TRBJ1-5, is EPEVTQTPSHQVTQMGQEVILRCVPISNHLYFYWYRQILGQKVEFLVSFYNNEISEKSEIFDDQFSVERPDGSNFTLKIRSTKLEDSAMYFCASNRDPRQPQHFGDGTRLSIL.

In the case of this clone: At the DNA level, this CDR3 is encoded by other sequences in the same sample as well. The J gene is TRBJ1-1, the V gene TRBV11-2, with D possibly being TRBD1 (5 bases). CDR1 is SGHAT and CDR2 is FQNNGV in the germline V gene. This CDR3 has 15 amino acids. Trimming cost V 1 base and J 2 bases, with 11 bases left between them. CDR3 bases: TGTGCCAGCAGCTTAGTTGGGACCGCCAACACTGAAGCTTTCTTT. It specifies CASSLVGTANTEAFF.

This clone was picked up one time. The chain employs TRBV7-2 and TRBJ2-5; D may be TRBD1 (6 bases). Germline V gene lookup returns CDR1 SGHTA and CDR2 FQGNSA. The length of the CDR3 is 13 residues. Between the trimmed V and J ends, which lost 4 bases and 5 bases, there was a span of 11 bases. Here the CDR3 DNA reads TGTGCCAGCAGCTCCTCTCAGGGGGAGACCCAGTACTTC. This codes for CASSSSQGETQYF.

The chain couples TRBV7-2 to TRBJ2-1, with TRBD2 as a possible D gene (5 bases). The CDR3 contains 15 residues. Looked up from germline, CDR1 is SGHTA and CDR2 is FQGNSA. V was cut by 1 base and J by 9 bases, with 16 bases left in between. In DNA form, the CDR3 reads TGTGCCAGCAGCTTAGTGGTTGGTAGCGCGGGTGAGCAGTTCTTC. Amino acids: CASSLVVGSAGEQFF.

Note on this clone: The identical CDR3 is also encoded by other nucleotide sequences in the sample. This rearrangement joins TRBV7-8 to TRBJ1-1, with D unclear. This CDR3 is built from 14 residues. V lost 1 base, J lost 1 base, and 7 bases lay in between. Germline V CDR1 and CDR2: SGHVS, FQNEAQ. The CDR3 DNA follows: TGTGCCAGCAGCTTAGTAGGGAAGAACACTGAAGCTTTCTTT. Protein sequence: CASSLVGKNTEAFF.

This sequence joins TRBV5-1 and TRBJ2-7; perhaps TRBD1 as D (6 bases). Germline V lookup: CDR1 SGHRS, CDR2 YFSETQ. There are 14 residues in the CDR3. Trimming cost V 1 base and J 3 bases, with 11 bases left between them. The CDR3 nucleotides read TGCGCCAGCAGCTTGATCCAGGGACACTACGAGCAGTACTTC. Translated: CASSLIQGHYEQYF.

As regards this clone: The identical CDR3 is also encoded by other nucleotide sequences in the sample. V and J are TRBV6-5 and TRBJ1-1; D is undetermined. V shed 2 bases and J shed 4 bases, with 2 bases lying between them. CDR3 length equals 11 residues. CDR1 and CDR2 (germline): MNHEY, SVGAGI. The CDR3 spells CASSYGTEAFF. Here the CDR3 DNA reads TGTGCCAGCAGTTACGGCACTGAAGCTTTCTTT.

V gene TRBV6-1 combines with J gene TRBJ2-7, with 8 bases lining up with TRBD1. The CDR3 totals 14 residues. V gave up 4 bases and J gave up 6 bases; unmatched junction bases: 8. Germline CDR1 MNHNS, CDR2 SASEGT. CDR3 nucleotide sequence: TGTGCCAGCAGTGTGGACAGGGTTAGCTTCGAGCAGTACTTC. Its translation is CASSVDRVSFEQYF.

The chain uses TRBV7-9 and TRBJ2-5, with a weak D call TRBD2 (5 bases). This CDR3 comprises 14 residues. The V end was cut by 5 bases, the J end by 5 bases, with 15 bases between. Germline CDR1 reads SEHNR; CDR2 reads FQNEAQ (reference sequence). The CDR3 protein is CASSLRETWETQYF. DNA of the CDR3: TGTGCCAGCAGCCTCCGGGAAACATGGGAGACCCAGTACTTC.

The J gene is TRBJ1-3, the V gene TRBV10-3, with D unclear. Germline V gene lookup returns CDR1 ENHRY and CDR2 SYGVKD. The CDR3 consists of 14 residues. The V end was cut by 4 bases, the J end by 4 bases, with 11 bases between. The CDR3 region is CAISGAGIGNTIYF. The DNA for the CDR3 is TGTGCCATCAGTGGGGCTGGAATAGGAAACACCATATATTTT.

The chain recombines TRBV30 with TRBJ2-2; tentatively, D is TRBD1 or TRBD2 (5 bases each). The CDR3 has 14 residues. With 0 bases removed from V and 8 bases from J, the gap between germline ends came to 13 bases. The germline CDR1 and CDR2 sequences are GTSNPN and SVGIG (reference sequence). The CDR3 is CAWSVLRGPGELFF. CDR3 coding DNA: TGTGCCTGGAGTGTACTGAGGGGCCCTGGGGAGCTGTTTTTT.